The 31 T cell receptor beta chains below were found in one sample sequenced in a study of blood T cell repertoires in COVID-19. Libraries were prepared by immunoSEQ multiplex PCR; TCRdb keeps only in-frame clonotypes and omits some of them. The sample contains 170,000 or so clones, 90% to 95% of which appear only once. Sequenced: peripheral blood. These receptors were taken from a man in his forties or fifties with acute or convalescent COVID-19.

The CDR3 DNA is TGTGCCAGCAGCTTAAAGGGTAGCGGGGGGCACACAGATACGCAGTATTTT. Translating it yields CASSLKGSGGHTDTQYF. The V gene is TRBV7-3, the J gene TRBJ2-3; 10 positions match TRBD2. Germline CDR1 is SGHTA and CDR2 is FQGTGA. With V trimmed by 1 base and J by 2 bases, 6 bases remained unmatched. This CDR3 comprises 17 residues.

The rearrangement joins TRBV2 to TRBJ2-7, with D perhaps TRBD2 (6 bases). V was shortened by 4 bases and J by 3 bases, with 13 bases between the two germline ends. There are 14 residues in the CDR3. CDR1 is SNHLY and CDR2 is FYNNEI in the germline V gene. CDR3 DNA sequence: TGTGCCAGCAGTGGTCGGGACTCCTACTACGAGCAGTACGTC. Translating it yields CASSGRDSYYEQYV.

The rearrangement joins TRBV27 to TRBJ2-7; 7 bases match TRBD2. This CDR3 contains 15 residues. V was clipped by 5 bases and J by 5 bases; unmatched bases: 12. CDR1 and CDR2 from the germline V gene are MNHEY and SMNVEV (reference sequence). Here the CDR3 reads CASSTHRLAPHEQYF. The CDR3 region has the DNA TGTGCCAGCAGTACCCACCGACTAGCTCCCCACGAGCAGTACTTC.

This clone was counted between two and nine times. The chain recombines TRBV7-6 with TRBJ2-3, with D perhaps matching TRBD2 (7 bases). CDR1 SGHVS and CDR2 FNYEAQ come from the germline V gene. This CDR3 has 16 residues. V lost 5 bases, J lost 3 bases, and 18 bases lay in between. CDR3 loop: CASSASGGGRTDTQYF. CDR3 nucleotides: TGTGCCAGCAGCGCGTCGGGGGGCGGTAGGACAGATACGCAGTATTTT.

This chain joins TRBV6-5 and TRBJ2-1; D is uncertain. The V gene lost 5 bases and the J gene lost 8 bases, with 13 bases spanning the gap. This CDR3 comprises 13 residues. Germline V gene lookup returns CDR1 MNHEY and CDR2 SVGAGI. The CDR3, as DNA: TGTGCCAGCAGTCCTACTGGTAGTCATGAGCAGTTCTTC. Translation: CASSPTGSHEQFF.

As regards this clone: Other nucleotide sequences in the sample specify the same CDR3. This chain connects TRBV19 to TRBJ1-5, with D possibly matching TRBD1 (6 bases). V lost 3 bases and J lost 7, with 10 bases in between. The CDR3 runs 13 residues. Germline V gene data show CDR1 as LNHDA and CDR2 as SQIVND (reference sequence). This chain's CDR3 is CASSITGNQPQHF. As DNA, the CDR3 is TGTGCCAGTAGTATCACAGGGAACCAGCCCCAGCATTTT.

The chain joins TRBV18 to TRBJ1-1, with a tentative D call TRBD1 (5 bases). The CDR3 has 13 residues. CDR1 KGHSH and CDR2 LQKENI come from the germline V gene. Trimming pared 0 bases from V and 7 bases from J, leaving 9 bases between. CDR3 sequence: CASSPPGPFEAFF. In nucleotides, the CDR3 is TGTGCCAGCTCACCACCGGGGCCCTTTGAAGCTTTCTTT.

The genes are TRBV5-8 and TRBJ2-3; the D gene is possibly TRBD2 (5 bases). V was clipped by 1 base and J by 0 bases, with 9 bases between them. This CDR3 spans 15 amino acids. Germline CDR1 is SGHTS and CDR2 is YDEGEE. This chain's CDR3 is CASSLLAGSTDTQYF. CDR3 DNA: TGTGCCAGCAGCTTGCTAGCCGGGAGCACAGATACGCAGTATTTT.

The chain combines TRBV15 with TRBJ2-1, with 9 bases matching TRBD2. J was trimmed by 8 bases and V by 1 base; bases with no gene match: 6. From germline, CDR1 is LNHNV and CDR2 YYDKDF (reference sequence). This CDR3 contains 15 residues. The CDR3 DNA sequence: TGTGCCACCAGCAGAGCGGATAGCGGGAGTGATGAGCAGTTCTTC. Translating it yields CATSRADSGSDEQFF.

Written as DNA, the CDR3 is TGTGCCAGCAGTTCAGGGGGCTGGAATGAGCAGTTCTTC. Amino acid sequence: CASSSGGWNEQFF. The gene calls are TRBV27 and TRBJ2-1; 8 nucleotides line up with TRBD1. The CDR3 extends over 13 amino acids. Germline-derived CDR1 and CDR2 are MNHEY and SMNVEV (reference sequence). The V gene end was trimmed by 4 bases and the J gene end by 7 bases; junction bases not matched to a gene: 3.

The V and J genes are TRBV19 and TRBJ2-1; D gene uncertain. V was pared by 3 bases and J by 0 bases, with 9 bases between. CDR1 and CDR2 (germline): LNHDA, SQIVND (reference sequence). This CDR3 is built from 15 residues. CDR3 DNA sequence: TGTGCCAGTAGTATGGGCTCGGCCTCCTACAATGAGCAGTTCTTC. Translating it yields CASSMGSASYNEQFF.

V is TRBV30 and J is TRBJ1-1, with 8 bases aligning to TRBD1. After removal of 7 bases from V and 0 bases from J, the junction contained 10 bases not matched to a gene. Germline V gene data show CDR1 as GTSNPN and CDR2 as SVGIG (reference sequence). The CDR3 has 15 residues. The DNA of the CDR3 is TGTGCCTTAAAGACAGGGGAGACAGTGAACACTGAAGCTTTCTTT. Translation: CALKTGETVNTEAFF.

CDR3 residues: CAISRAGTATDTQYF. The CDR3 bases are TGTGCCATCTCCCGCGCCGGGACAGCCACAGATACGCAGTATTTT. The chain combines TRBV10-3 with TRBJ2-3; TRBD1 agrees at 7 bases. The CDR3 loop spans 15 amino acids. V lost 8 bases to trimming and J lost 2 bases; unmatched junction nucleotides: 10. Germline V gene lookup returns CDR1 ENHRY and CDR2 SYGVKD.

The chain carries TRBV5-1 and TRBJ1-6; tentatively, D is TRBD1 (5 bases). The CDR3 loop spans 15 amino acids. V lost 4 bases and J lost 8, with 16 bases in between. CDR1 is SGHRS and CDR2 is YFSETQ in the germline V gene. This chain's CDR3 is CASSPGVSIDSPLHF. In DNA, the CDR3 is TGCGCCAGCAGCCCGGGGGTCAGTATTGATTCACCCCTCCACTTT.

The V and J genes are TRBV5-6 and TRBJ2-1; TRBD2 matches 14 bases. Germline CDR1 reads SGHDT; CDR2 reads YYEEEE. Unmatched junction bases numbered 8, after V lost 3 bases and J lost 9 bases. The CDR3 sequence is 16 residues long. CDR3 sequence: CASSSGLAGVLGEQFF. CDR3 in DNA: TGTGCCAGCAGCTCGGGACTAGCGGGGGTATTGGGTGAGCAGTTCTTC.

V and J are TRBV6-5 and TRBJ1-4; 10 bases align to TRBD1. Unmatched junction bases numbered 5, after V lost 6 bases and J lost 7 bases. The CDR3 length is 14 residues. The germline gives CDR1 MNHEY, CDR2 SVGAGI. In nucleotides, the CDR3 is TGTGCCAGCAGACCCGGGACAGGGGCTGAAAAACTGTTTTTT. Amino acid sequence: CASRPGTGAEKLFF.

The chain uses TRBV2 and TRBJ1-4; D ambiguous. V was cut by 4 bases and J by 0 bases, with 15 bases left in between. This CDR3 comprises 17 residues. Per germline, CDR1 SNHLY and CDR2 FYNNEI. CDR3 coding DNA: TGTGCCAGCAGTGTCAAGAGACAAGAAGCAACTAATGAAAAACTGTTTTTT. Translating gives CASSVKRQEATNEKLFF. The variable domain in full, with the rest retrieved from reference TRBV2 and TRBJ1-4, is EPEVTQTPSHQVTQMGQEVILRCVPISNHLYFYWYRQILGQKVEFLVSFYNNEISEKSEIFDDQFSVERPDGSNFTLKIRSTKLEDSAMYFCASSVKRQEATNEKLFFGSGTQLSVL.

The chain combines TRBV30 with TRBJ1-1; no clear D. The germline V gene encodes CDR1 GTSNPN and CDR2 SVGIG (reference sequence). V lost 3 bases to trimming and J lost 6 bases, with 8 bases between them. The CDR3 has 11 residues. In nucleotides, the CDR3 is TGTGCCTGGAGCCCCTATTCTGAAGCTTTCTTT. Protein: CAWSPYSEAFF.

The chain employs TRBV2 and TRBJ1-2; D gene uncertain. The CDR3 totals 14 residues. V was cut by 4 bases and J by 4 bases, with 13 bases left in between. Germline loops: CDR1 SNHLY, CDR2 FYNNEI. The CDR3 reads CASSAVSGFYGYTF. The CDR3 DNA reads TGTGCCAGCAGTGCGGTATCAGGCTTCTATGGCTACACCTTC. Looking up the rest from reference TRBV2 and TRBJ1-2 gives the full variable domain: EPEVTQTPSHQVTQMGQEVILRCVPISNHLYFYWYRQILGQKVEFLVSFYNNEISEKSEIFDDQFSVERPDGSNFTLKIRSTKLEDSAMYFCASSAVSGFYGYTFGSGTRLTVV.

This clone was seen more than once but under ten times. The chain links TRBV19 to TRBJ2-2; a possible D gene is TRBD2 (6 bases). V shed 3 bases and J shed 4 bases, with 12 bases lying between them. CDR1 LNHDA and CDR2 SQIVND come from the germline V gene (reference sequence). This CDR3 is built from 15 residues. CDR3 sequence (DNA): TGTGCCAGTAGTATCAATGGAGGGGTCACCGGGGAGCTGTTTTTT. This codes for CASSINGGVTGELFF.

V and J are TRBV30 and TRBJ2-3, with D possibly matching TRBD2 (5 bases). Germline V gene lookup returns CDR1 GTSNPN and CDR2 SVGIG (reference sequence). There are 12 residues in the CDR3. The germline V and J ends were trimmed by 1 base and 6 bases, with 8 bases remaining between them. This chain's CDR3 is CAWSARRDTQYF. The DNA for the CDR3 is TGTGCCTGGAGTGCCCGGAGGGATACGCAGTATTTT.

The CDR3 is CASSHAGYEQYF. For the CDR3, the DNA is TGTGCCAGCAGCCACGCGGGCTACGAGCAGTACTTC. J is TRBJ2-7 and V is TRBV7-3, with a possible D match to TRBD2 (5 bases). V lost 5 bases and J 3 bases, leaving 8 bases between the germline ends. This CDR3 spans 12 amino acids. Germline lookup yields CDR1 SGHTA and CDR2 FQGTGA.

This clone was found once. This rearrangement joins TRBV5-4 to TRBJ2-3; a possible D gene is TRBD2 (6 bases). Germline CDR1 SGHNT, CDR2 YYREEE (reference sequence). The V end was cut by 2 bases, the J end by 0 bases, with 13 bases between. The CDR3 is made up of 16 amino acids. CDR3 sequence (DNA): TGTGCCAGCAGCTTACAAACTAGCCTAAGCACAGATACGCAGTATTTT. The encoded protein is CASSLQTSLSTDTQYF.

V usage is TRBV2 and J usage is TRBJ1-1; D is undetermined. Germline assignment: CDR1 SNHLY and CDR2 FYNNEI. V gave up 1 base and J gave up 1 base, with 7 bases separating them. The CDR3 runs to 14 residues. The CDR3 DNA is TGTGCCAGCAGTGAAGAGGGAGCGAACACTGAAGCTTTCTTT. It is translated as CASSEEGANTEAFF. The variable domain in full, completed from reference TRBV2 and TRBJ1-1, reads EPEVTQTPSHQVTQMGQEVILRCVPISNHLYFYWYRQILGQKVEFLVSFYNNEISEKSEIFDDQFSVERPDGSNFTLKIRSTKLEDSAMYFCASSEEGANTEAFFGQGTRLTVV.

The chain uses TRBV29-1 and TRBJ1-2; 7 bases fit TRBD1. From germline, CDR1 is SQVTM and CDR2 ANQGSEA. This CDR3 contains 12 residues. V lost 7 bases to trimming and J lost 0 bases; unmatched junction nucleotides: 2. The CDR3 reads CSAGTANYGYTF. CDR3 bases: TGCAGCGCCGGGACAGCTAACTATGGCTACACCTTC. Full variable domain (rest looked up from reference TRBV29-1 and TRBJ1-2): SAVISQKPSRDICQRGTSLTIQCQVDSQVTMMFWYRQQPGQSLTLIATANQGSEATYESGFVIDKFPISRPNLTFSTLTVSNMSPEDSSIYLCSAGTANYGYTFGSGTRLTVV.

The CDR3: CASSPKITDGYEQYF. In DNA, the CDR3 is TGCGCCAGCAGCCCCAAGATAACAGACGGCTACGAGCAGTACTTC. The chain links TRBV4-1 to TRBJ2-7; D call uncertain. CDR3 length: 15 residues. CDR1 and CDR2 (germline): MGHRA, YSYEKL. Trimming left V 4 bases short and J 3 bases short, with 16 bases between.

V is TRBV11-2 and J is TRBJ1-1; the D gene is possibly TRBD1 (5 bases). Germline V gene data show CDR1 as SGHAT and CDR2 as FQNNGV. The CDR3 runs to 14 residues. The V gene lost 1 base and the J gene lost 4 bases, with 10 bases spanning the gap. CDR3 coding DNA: TGTGCCAGCAGCTTAGCGCAGGGAACCACTGAAGCTTTCTTT. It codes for CASSLAQGTTEAFF.

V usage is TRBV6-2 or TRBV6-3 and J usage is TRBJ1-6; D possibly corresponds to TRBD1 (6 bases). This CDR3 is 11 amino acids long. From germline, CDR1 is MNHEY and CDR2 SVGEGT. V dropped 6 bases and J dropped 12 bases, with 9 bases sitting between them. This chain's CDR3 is CASSQGGPLHF. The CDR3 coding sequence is TGTGCCAGCAGCCAAGGGGGACCCCTCCACTTT.

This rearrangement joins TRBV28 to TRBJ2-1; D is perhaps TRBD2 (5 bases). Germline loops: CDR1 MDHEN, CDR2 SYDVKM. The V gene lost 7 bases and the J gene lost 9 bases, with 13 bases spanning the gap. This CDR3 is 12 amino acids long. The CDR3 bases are TGTGCCAGCACCCTCGGCGGAGGTGAGCAGTTCTTC. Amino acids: CASTLGGGEQFF.

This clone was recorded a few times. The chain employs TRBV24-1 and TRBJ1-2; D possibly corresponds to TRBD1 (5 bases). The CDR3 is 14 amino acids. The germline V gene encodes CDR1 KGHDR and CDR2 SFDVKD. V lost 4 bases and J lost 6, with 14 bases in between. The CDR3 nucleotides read TGTGCCACCAGTGACAGATCCCCGGGGGATGGCTACACCTTC. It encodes CATSDRSPGDGYTF.

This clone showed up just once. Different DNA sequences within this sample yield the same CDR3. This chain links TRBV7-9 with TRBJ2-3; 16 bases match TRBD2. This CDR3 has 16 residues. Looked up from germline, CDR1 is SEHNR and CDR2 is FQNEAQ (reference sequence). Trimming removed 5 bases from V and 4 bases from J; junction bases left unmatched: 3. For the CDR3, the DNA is TGTGCCAGCAGCCCGGGACTAGCGGGGGGGGCAGATACGCAGTATTTT. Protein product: CASSPGLAGGADTQYF. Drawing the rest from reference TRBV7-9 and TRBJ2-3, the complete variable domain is DTGVSQNPRHKITKRGQNVTFRCDPISEHNRLYWYRQTLGQGPEFLTYFQNEAQLEKSRLLSDRFSAERPKGSFSTLEIQRTEQGDSAMYLCASSPGLAGGADTQYFGPGTRLTVL.